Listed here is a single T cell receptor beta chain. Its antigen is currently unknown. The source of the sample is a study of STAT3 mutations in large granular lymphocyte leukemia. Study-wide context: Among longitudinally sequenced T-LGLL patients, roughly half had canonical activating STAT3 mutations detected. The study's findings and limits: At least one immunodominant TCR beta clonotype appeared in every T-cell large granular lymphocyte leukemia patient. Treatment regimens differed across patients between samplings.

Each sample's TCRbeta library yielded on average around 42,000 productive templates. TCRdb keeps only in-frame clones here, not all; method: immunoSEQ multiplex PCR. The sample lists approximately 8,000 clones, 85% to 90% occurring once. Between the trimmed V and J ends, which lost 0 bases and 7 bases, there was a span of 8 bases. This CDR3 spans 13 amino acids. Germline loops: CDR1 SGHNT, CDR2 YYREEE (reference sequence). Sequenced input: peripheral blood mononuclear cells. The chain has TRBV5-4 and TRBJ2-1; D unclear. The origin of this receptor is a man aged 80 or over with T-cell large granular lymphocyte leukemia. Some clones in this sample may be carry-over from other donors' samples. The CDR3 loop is CASSLGVSNEQFF. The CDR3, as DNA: TGTGCCAGCAGCTTGGGGGTTAGTAATGAGCAGTTCTTC.